These 14 T cell receptor beta chains originate from one sample sequenced in a study of cytomegalovirus exposure and HLA in healthy donors. The PCR made use of 60 Vbeta and 13 Jbeta primers. The table came from immunoSEQ multiplex PCR; TCRdb's copy has only in-frame clones and leaves some out. The sample gives about 110,000 clones, under 80% of which show up once; 3.5% to 4% is in the top ten. Sequenced input: PBMCs. The receptors here all came from a man aged 55-75 years in good health and CMV-seronegative.

This clone was detected only a few times. The chain links TRBV6-5 to TRBJ1-5, with 9 bases aligning to TRBD1. V lost 4 bases to trimming and J lost 1 base; unmatched junction nucleotides: 5. The CDR3 runs 16 residues. Germline loops: CDR1 MNHEY, CDR2 SVGAGI. The CDR3 nucleotides are TGTGCCAGCAGTTTTAGGACAGGGGTCAGCAATCAGCCCCAGCATTTT. As protein: CASSFRTGVSNQPQHF.

This clone appeared a few times. The J gene is TRBJ2-1, the V gene TRBV7-9; D is possibly TRBD2 (6 bases). The germline V gene has CDR1 SEHNR and CDR2 FQNEAQ (reference sequence). V was cut by 0 bases and J by 4 bases, with 7 bases left in between. The CDR3 has 14 residues. The DNA for the CDR3 is TGTGCCAGCAGCTTAGCTAGCGGTTACAATGAGCAGTTCTTC. It encodes CASSLASGYNEQFF.

CDR3 bases: TGTGCCAGCAGCGTAGGGTTTGGGACTAGCACAGATACGCAGTATTTT. Translated: CASSVGFGTSTDTQYF. The chain is built from TRBV9 and TRBJ2-3; D is perhaps TRBD2 (6 bases). The V and J ends lost 0 bases and 0 bases respectively, with 11 bases between them. From germline, CDR1 is SGDLS and CDR2 YYNGEE. The CDR3 contains 16 residues.

V gene TRBV5-8 combines with J gene TRBJ2-6, with 8 bases fitting TRBD1. With V trimmed by 2 bases and J by 0 bases, 10 bases remained unmatched. This CDR3 has 19 residues. Germline CDR1 SGHTS, CDR2 YDEGEE. DNA for the CDR3: TGTGCCAGCAGCTTCGTGGCGGGACAGGTTTTCTCTGGGGCCAACGTCCTGACTTTC. Its protein is CASSFVAGQVFSGANVLTF.

In this sample, this clone turned up a few times. The rearrangement links TRBV7-6 to TRBJ2-2; 7 bases match TRBD1. J was trimmed by 2 bases and V by 4 bases; bases with no gene match: 13. Germline V gives CDR1 SGHVS, CDR2 FNYEAQ. The CDR3 is made up of 18 amino acids. Written as DNA, the CDR3 is TGTGCCAGCAGCTCTAGACCTCAGGGACAGAGCAACACCGGGGAGCTGTTTTTT. It specifies CASSSRPQGQSNTGELFF.

The J gene is TRBJ1-1, the V gene TRBV19, with no clear D. Trimming removed 2 bases from V and 7 bases from J, with 17 bases in between. The CDR3 is 15 residues long. Per the germline V gene, CDR1 is LNHDA and CDR2 is SQIVND (reference sequence). CDR3 sequence reads: CASSINPQAMSEAFF. The CDR3 DNA reads TGTGCCAGTAGTATAAACCCCCAGGCAATGAGTGAAGCTTTCTTT.

V is TRBV11-1 and J is TRBJ2-3; TRBD2 agrees at 7 bases. The junction had 2 bases not matched to a gene; V was cut back by 6 bases and J by 8 bases. The CDR3 length is 11 residues. CDR1 is SGHAT and CDR2 is FQDESV in the germline V gene (reference sequence). CDR3 sequence reads: CASRERGTQYF. In DNA, the CDR3 is TGTGCCAGCAGGGAGCGGGGTACGCAGTATTTT.

The gene calls are TRBV18 and TRBJ1-2, with D unresolved. CDR3 length equals 17 residues. The V gene lost 3 bases and the J gene lost 8 bases, with 25 bases spanning the gap. CDR1 KGHSH and CDR2 LQKENI come from the germline V gene. CDR3 sequence: CASSPPSGGRTLGGYTF. CDR3 coding DNA: TGTGCCAGCTCACCCCCCAGCGGAGGACGCACCTTGGGAGGCTACACCTTC.

This clone was counted a few times. The J gene is TRBJ1-3, the V gene TRBV9; tentative D call: TRBD1 (5 bases). The CDR3 loop spans 16 amino acids. With 2 bases removed from V and 6 bases from J, the gap between germline ends came to 18 bases. The V gene's germline CDR1 is SGDLS and CDR2 YYNGEE. CDR3 amino acids: CASSVSGDSGVNTIYF. Written as DNA, the CDR3 is TGTGCCAGCAGCGTTAGTGGGGACTCTGGAGTAAACACCATATATTTT.

This clone was detected only once. The chain uses TRBV7-9 and TRBJ1-2; 8 nucleotides line up with TRBD1. CDR1 is SEHNR, CDR2 FQNEAQ, per germline (reference sequence). CDR3 length: 16 amino acids. The J segment lost 7 bases and the V segment lost 1 base, leaving 11 bases of the junction unmatched. This chain's CDR3 is CASSLGIQGEAGGYTF. Written as DNA, the CDR3 is TGTGCCAGCAGCTTAGGAATACAGGGGGAAGCTGGTGGCTACACCTTC.

The CDR3 loop is CASSPPTSGYGSNQPQHF. The CDR3 DNA follows: TGTGCCAGCAGCCCACCCACCTCCGGTTACGGGAGCAATCAGCCCCAGCATTTT. The chain is built from TRBV7-2 and TRBJ1-5; D is ambiguous. V lost 5 bases, J lost 1 base, and 21 bases lay in between. Germline V gives CDR1 SGHTA, CDR2 FQGNSA. This CDR3 is 18 amino acids long.

The rearrangement joins TRBV7-2 to TRBJ2-1, with 9 bases fitting TRBD1. The J segment lost 3 bases and the V segment lost 6 bases, leaving 9 bases of the junction unmatched. The CDR3 consists of 16 residues. In germline, CDR1 is SGHTA, CDR2 FQGNSA. CDR3 sequence reads: CASSLQGAGGYNEQFF. The CDR3 region has the DNA TGTGCCAGCAGTCTACAGGGGGCAGGGGGCTACAATGAGCAGTTCTTC.

The rearrangement uses TRBV7-9 and TRBJ2-3; no firm D call. The CDR3 spans 13 residues. Looked up from germline, CDR1 is SEHNR and CDR2 is FQNEAQ (reference sequence). The V gene lost 1 base and the J gene lost 6 bases, with 8 bases spanning the gap. CDR3 bases: TGTGCCAGCAGCTTAGGCTCTCAGGATACGCAGTATTTT. Its protein is CASSLGSQDTQYF.

The chain carries TRBV5-1 and TRBJ1-6; tentative D call: TRBD1 (6 bases). V was cut by 8 bases and J by 7 bases, with 13 bases left in between. The CDR3 totals 13 residues. Germline-derived CDR1 and CDR2 are SGHRS and YFSETQ. CDR3 region: CASGRDTNSPLHF. CDR3 sequence (DNA): TGCGCCAGTGGTAGGGACACCAATTCACCCCTCCACTTT.